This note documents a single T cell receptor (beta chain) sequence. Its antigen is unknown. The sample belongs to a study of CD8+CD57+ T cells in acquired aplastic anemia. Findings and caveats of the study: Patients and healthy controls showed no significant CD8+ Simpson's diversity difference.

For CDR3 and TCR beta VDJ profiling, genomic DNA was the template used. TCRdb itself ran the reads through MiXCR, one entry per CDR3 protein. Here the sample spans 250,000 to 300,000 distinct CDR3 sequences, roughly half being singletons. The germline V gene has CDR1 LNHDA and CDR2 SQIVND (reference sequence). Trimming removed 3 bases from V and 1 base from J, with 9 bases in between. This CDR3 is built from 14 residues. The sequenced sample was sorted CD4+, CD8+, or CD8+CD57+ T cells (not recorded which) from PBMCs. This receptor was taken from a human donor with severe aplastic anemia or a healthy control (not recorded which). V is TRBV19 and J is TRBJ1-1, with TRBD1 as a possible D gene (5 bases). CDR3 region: CASSIDSKNTEAFF. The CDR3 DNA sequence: TGTGCCAGTAGTATCGACAGCAAGAACACTGAAGCTTTCTTT.